Below are 28 T cell receptor beta chains sequenced from a single sample in a study of regulatory T cells in long-lasting Graves disease. The authors built TCR beta libraries using iRepertoire HTBI primers and Arm-PCR of CDR3 regions. MiXCR, run by TCRdb on the multiplex PCR reads, gives a single entry per CDR3 protein. This table has under 400,000 distinct CDR3 sequences, 15% to 20% appearing once. Sample time point: newly diagnosed GD, antithyroid drugs for less than 3 months. PBMC RNA served as the TCR library source. These data also formed part of another study, on T cells in Graves' hyperthyroidism and ophthalmopathy.

The sequenced sample was peripheral blood mononuclear cells (PBMCs), obtained at new diagnosis, from a patient treated with antithyroid drugs. The source of these receptors is a middle-aged man with Graves disease.

This clonotype was seen at least ten times. The chain uses TRBV5-1 and TRBJ2-3, with 9 bases lining up with TRBD2. After removal of 4 bases from V and 6 bases from J, the junction contained 15 bases not matched to a gene. The CDR3 spans 17 residues. Looked up from germline, CDR1 is SGHRS and CDR2 is YFSETQ. The CDR3 protein is CASSGGRDSGGGDTQYF. The CDR3 DNA reads as TGCGCCAGCAGCGGCGGGCGTGATAGCGGGGGCGGGGATACGCAGTATTTT.

This clonotype appeared many times. The genes are TRBV5-1 and TRBJ2-7; 11 nucleotides match TRBD2. Trimming took 4 bases from V and 0 from J; bases not matched to a gene: 3. CDR1 and CDR2 (germline): SGHRS, YFSETQ. There are 15 residues in the CDR3. The CDR3 reads CASSAGLAVSYEQYF. CDR3 sequence (DNA): TGCGCCAGCAGCGCGGGACTAGCGGTCTCCTACGAGCAGTACTTC.

Ten or more counts support this clonotype. The rearrangement links TRBV12-3 or TRBV12-4 to TRBJ2-2, with 9 positions matching TRBD1. There are 19 residues in the CDR3. The trim removed 3 bases at V and 0 bases at J, leaving 11 bases unmatched. The CDR3 DNA reads TGTGCCAGCAGTTTCGGGAGAACAGGGGGCATCCCGAACACCGGGGAGCTGTTTTTT. Protein: CASSFGRTGGIPNTGELFF.

This clonotype showed up many times. The V gene is TRBV12-3 or TRBV12-4, the J gene TRBJ2-5; maybe TRBD2 (6 bases). V was clipped by 5 bases and J by 7 bases, with 26 bases between them. This CDR3 has 17 residues. The CDR3 is CASSRRYPSGLDPTQYF. The CDR3 DNA follows: TGTGCCAGCAGTCGCCGTTACCCGTCGGGACTCGATCCGACCCAGTACTTC.

This clonotype occurred a few times. V and J are TRBV14 and TRBJ2-7; D unclear. CDR3 length equals 15 residues. Trimming removed 0 bases at V and 0 bases at J, with 9 bases between. Germline lookup yields CDR1 SGHDN and CDR2 FVKESK. The CDR3 reads CASSQDWPDSYEQYF. In nucleotides, the CDR3 is TGTGCCAGCAGCCAAGATTGGCCGGACTCCTACGAGCAGTACTTC.

This clonotype was seen only once. In nucleotides, the CDR3 is TGTGCCATCAGTGAGGGAAGGGACTACGAGCAGTACTTC. Protein: CAISEGRDYEQYF. The rearrangement joins TRBV10-3 to TRBJ2-7; no clear D. This CDR3 spans 13 amino acids. CDR1 ENHRY and CDR2 SYGVKD come from the germline V gene. V lost 2 bases, J lost 3 bases, and 8 bases lay in between.

This clonotype was counted at least ten times. The genes are TRBV6-1 and TRBJ1-1; D not resolved. The V gene lost 3 bases and the J gene lost 12 bases, with 14 bases spanning the gap. This CDR3 contains 12 residues. Germline V gene data show CDR1 as MNHNS and CDR2 as SASEGT. For the CDR3, the DNA is TGTGCCAGCAGTGATGAGAATCGGAGAACTTTCTTT. It specifies CASSDENRRTFF.

This clonotype was counted ten times or more. The rearrangement joins TRBV28 to TRBJ2-7; TRBD2 matches 7 bases. CDR1 and CDR2 (germline): MDHEN, SYDVKM. The CDR3 contains 15 residues. V shed 3 bases, J shed 3 bases, and the junction held 8 bases outside the gene matches. As DNA, the CDR3 is TGTGCCAGCAGTTTCACACTAGCGCGGGTCTACGAGCAGTACTTC. Encoded protein: CASSFTLARVYEQYF.

The chain uses TRBV6-2 or TRBV6-3 and TRBJ1-1; the D gene is possibly TRBD1 (5 bases). Germline CDR1 MNHEY, CDR2 SVGEGT. The CDR3 sequence is 13 residues long. V lost 7 bases and J lost 8, with 17 bases in between. The CDR3 DNA reads as TGTGCCAGCACCCTCTGGGGAAGGGGAGAAGCTTTCTTT. Translating it yields CASTLWGRGEAFF.

This chain links TRBV7-9 with TRBJ2-1; TRBD2 matches at 16 bases. The germline CDR1 and CDR2 sequences are SEHNR and FQNEAQ (reference sequence). This CDR3 spans 19 amino acids. V was pared by 6 bases and J by 2 bases, with 10 bases of the junction left unmatched. CDR3 DNA sequence: TGTGCCAGCAGTCCTACCGGGACTAGCGGGGGGGCTGCCTACAATGAGCAGTTCTTC. It yields the protein CASSPTGTSGGAAYNEQFF.

This clonotype was found many times. The chain recombines TRBV7-2 with TRBJ1-2, with a possible D match to TRBD1 (6 bases). The V gene's germline CDR1 is SGHTA and CDR2 FQGNSA. V was clipped by 4 bases and J by 6 bases, with 15 bases between them. This CDR3 is 14 amino acids long. The CDR3 nucleotides are TGTGCCAGCAGCTCTTATATCTCAGGGGATGGCTACACCTTC. The encoded protein is CASSSYISGDGYTF. Full variable domain (missing parts from reference TRBV7-2 and TRBJ1-2): GAGVSQSPSNKVTEKGKDVELRCDPISGHTALYWYRQSLGQGLEFLIYFQGNSAPDKSGLPSDRFSAERTGGSVSTLTIQRTQQEDSAVYLCASSSYISGDGYTFGSGTRLTVV.

This clonotype was counted a few times. The chain is built from TRBV9 and TRBJ2-5; 9 nucleotides agree with TRBD2. Germline CDR1 reads SGDLS; CDR2 reads YYNGEE. V was clipped by 4 bases and J by 5 bases; unmatched bases: 15. The CDR3 spans 17 residues. The CDR3 DNA reads TGTGCCAGCAGCTCCAGGGCGGGGGGGCCAAAACTCGAGACCCAGTACTTC. Encoded protein: CASSSRAGGPKLETQYF. Drawing the rest from reference TRBV9 and TRBJ2-5, the complete variable domain is DSGVTQTPKHLITATGQRVTLRCSPRSGDLSVYWYQQSLDQGLQFLIQYYNGEERAKGNILERFSAQQFPDLHSELNLSSLELGDSALYFCASSSRAGGPKLETQYFGPGTRLLVL.

This clonotype was seen many times. The V and J genes are TRBV20-1 and TRBJ2-3, with D unresolved. Germline CDR1 and CDR2: DFQATT and SNEGSKA (reference sequence). V lost 0 bases, J lost 2 bases, and 12 bases lay in between. The CDR3 runs 15 residues. DNA of the CDR3: TGCAGTGCTAGAGATCCTCCACGATTCACAGATACGCAGTATTTT. Protein product: CSARDPPRFTDTQYF.

This clonotype was seen at least ten times. The chain uses TRBV6-2 or TRBV6-3 and TRBJ1-1; D ambiguous. Trimming shortened V by 2 bases and J by 1 base, and 8 bases separated the two germline ends. Per germline, CDR1 MNHEY and CDR2 SVGEGT. The CDR3 runs 14 residues. The CDR3 bases are TGTGCCAGCAGTTACGCACAGCCGAACACTGAAGCTTTCTTT. Its protein is CASSYAQPNTEAFF.

This clonotype was counted many times. The chain joins TRBV18 to TRBJ2-7; D possibly matches TRBD1 or TRBD2 (5 bases each). CDR3 length equals 17 residues. V was clipped by 1 base and J by 0 bases, with 16 bases between them. CDR1 is KGHSH, CDR2 LQKENI, per germline. The CDR3 coding sequence is TGTGCCAGCTCACCACGGTCAGGGAGTAGAAACTCCTACGAGCAGTACTTC. This encodes CASSPRSGSRNSYEQYF.

This clonotype was seen at least ten times. The V gene is TRBV7-2, the J gene TRBJ2-7, with no clear D. The CDR3 has 12 amino acids. The V end lost 5 bases, the J end lost 4 bases, and 9 bases lay between the germline ends. Germline CDR1 and CDR2: SGHTA and FQGNSA. CDR3 protein: CASSRTDYEQYF. The CDR3 coding sequence is TGTGCCAGCAGCCGAACAGATTACGAGCAGTACTTC.

This clonotype was seen a few times. Here the CDR3 reads CASSQTYGTTGRGETQYF. CDR3 bases: TGCGCCAGCAGCCAAACCTACGGGACTACAGGGAGGGGCGAGACCCAGTACTTC. The chain carries TRBV4-3 and TRBJ2-3; weak D call: TRBD2 (7 bases). Gene TRBJ2-5 matches the end of the DNA better, so the J call may be wrong. The CDR3 runs 18 residues. Germline V lookup: CDR1 LGHNA, CDR2 YSLEER.

A word on this clonotype: Germline is not matched at one junction end, which may reflect a read error. The chain combines TRBV11-1 with TRBJ1-1; D is unclear. Germline CDR1 reads SGHAT; CDR2 reads FQDESV (reference sequence). This CDR3 region has 14 residues. CDR3 DNA: TGCGCCAGCAGCCTCAGTGTCATGAACACTGAAGCTTTCTTT. It translates to CASSLSVMNTEAFF.

This clonotype has ten or more counts. The chain has TRBV28 and TRBJ2-5; TRBD2 agrees at 14 bases. CDR1 is MDHEN and CDR2 is SYDVKM in the germline V gene. J was trimmed by 2 bases and V by 5 bases; bases with no gene match: 7. This CDR3 is built from 17 residues. Here the CDR3 DNA reads TGTGCCAGCAGTCCCCGGACTAGCGGGGGGATACAAGAGACCCAGTACTTC. This gives the protein CASSPRTSGGIQETQYF.

This clonotype occurred many times. The chain carries TRBV2 and TRBJ2-7; D could derive from TRBD1 or TRBD2 (5 bases each). This CDR3 is built from 14 residues. V was cut by 6 bases and J by 2 bases, with 14 bases left in between. Germline V lookup: CDR1 SNHLY, CDR2 FYNNEI. This CDR3 is CASSRDRATYEQYF. CDR3 sequence (DNA): TGTGCCAGCAGCCGGGACCGAGCTACCTACGAGCAGTACTTC. Drawing the rest from reference TRBV2 and TRBJ2-7, the complete variable domain is EPEVTQTPSHQVTQMGQEVILRCVPISNHLYFYWYRQILGQKVEFLVSFYNNEISEKSEIFDDQFSVERPDGSNFTLKIRSTKLEDSAMYFCASSRDRATYEQYFGPGTRLTVT.

At least ten counts were recorded for this clonotype. The chain has TRBV3-1 and TRBJ1-1; D is perhaps TRBD1 (5 bases). The CDR3 is 14 amino acids. V was trimmed by 1 base and J by 5 bases, leaving 11 bases between them. The germline V gene has CDR1 LGHDT and CDR2 YNNKEL (reference sequence). The CDR3 protein is CASSQGFGGTEAFF. CDR3 bases: TGTGCCAGCAGCCAAGGATTCGGGGGGACTGAAGCTTTCTTT.

At least ten counts were recorded for this clonotype. This rearrangement joins TRBV28 to TRBJ1-1, with D possibly TRBD1 on 5 matching bases. CDR1 is MDHEN and CDR2 is SYDVKM in the germline V gene. The CDR3 contains 12 residues. Trimming left V 6 bases short and J 6 bases short, with 11 bases between. The CDR3, as DNA: TGTGCCAGCAGCCTGAGGGACGCTGAAGCTTTCTTT. Translation: CASSLRDAEAFF.

This clonotype showed up just a few times. The chain couples TRBV20-1 to TRBJ2-3; 10 bases map to TRBD2. The V gene's germline CDR1 is DFQATT and CDR2 SNEGSKA (reference sequence). The CDR3 loop spans 14 amino acids. The trim removed 2 bases at V and 7 bases at J, leaving 6 bases unmatched. For the CDR3, the DNA is TGCAGTGCTAGAACTAGCGGGGAACGGTATACGCAGTATTTT. Residues: CSARTSGERYTQYF.

There are many counts of this clonotype. The chain couples TRBV2 to TRBJ2-5; 7 bases are a match to TRBD1. After removal of 6 bases from V and 6 bases from J, the junction contained 10 bases not matched to a gene. This CDR3 region has 14 residues. Germline lookup yields CDR1 SNHLY and CDR2 FYNNEI. CDR3 nucleotide sequence: TGTGCCAGCAGACCGGGACAGATAAGAAAGACCCAGTACTTC. Encoded protein: CASRPGQIRKTQYF.

This clonotype was seen repeatedly, ten times or more. V usage is TRBV29-1 and J usage is TRBJ1-5; 9 bases line up with TRBD1. Germline lookup yields CDR1 SQVTM and CDR2 ANQGSEA. The CDR3 totals 13 residues. The V and J ends lost 6 bases and 7 bases, in that order; junction bases with no gene match: 7. The CDR3 nucleotides read TGCAGCGTGGGGACAGGGTATGACCAGCCCCAGCATTTT. Translation: CSVGTGYDQPQHF. Looking up the rest from reference TRBV29-1 and TRBJ1-5 gives the full variable domain: SAVISQKPSRDICQRGTSLTIQCQVDSQVTMMFWYRQQPGQSLTLIATANQGSEATYESGFVIDKFPISRPNLTFSTLTVSNMSPEDSSIYLCSVGTGYDQPQHFGDGTRLSIL.

The sample holds many counts of this clonotype. The chain links TRBV3-1 to TRBJ1-6; D unclear. The CDR3 is 14 residues long. Germline CDR1 and CDR2: LGHDT and YNNKEL (reference sequence). Trimming stripped 3 bases from V and 11 bases from J, with 14 bases between. The CDR3 nucleotides are TGTGCCAGCAGCCAGTTCGGACGCTCTACACCCCTCCACTTT. Translated: CASSQFGRSTPLHF.

This clonotype came up a few times. The genes are TRBV5-1 and TRBJ1-1; D not resolved. Per germline, CDR1 SGHRS and CDR2 YFSETQ. The CDR3 loop spans 13 amino acids. The V end was cut by 4 bases, the J end by 6 bases, with 13 bases between. The CDR3 DNA reads TGCGCCAGCAGCCCCTCCGGGGTCTCTGAAGCTTTCTTT. This gives the protein CASSPSGVSEAFF. The entire variable domain, with the rest obtained from reference TRBV5-1 and TRBJ1-1, is as follows: KAGVTQTPRYLIKTRGQQVTLSCSPISGHRSVSWYQQTPGQGLQFLFEYFSETQRNKGNFPGRFSGRQFSNSRSEMNVSTLELGDSALYLCASSPSGVSEAFFGQGTRLTVV.

With regard to this clonotype: A read error may explain this, as a much larger clone is one base away. The rearrangement uses TRBV2 and TRBJ2-2, with D tentatively TRBD1 (5 bases). The CDR3 is 13 residues long. V lost 7 bases to trimming and J lost 1 base, with 7 bases between them. Germline CDR1 is SNHLY and CDR2 is FYNNEI. CDR3 sequence (DNA): TGTGCCAGCATCGGACAGAACACCGGGGAGCTGTTTTTT. This encodes CASIGQNTGELFF.